This TCR beta chain was obtained from a study of blood T cell repertoires in COVID-19. This CDR3 contains 14 residues. CDR1 MNHNY and CDR2 SVGAGI come from the germline V gene (reference sequence). The V end was cut by 5 bases, the J end by 4 bases, with 15 bases between. Authors' analysis steps: The authors estimated nucleated cell counts from reference gene primer amplification. TCRdb's copy holds only in-frame clones and misses some; the assay was immunoSEQ multiplex PCR. The DNA was the basis for D and trimming; V, J and clone size are from that table. This sample has 250,000 to 350,000 clones, with approximately 91% found just once.

The sequence was obtained from a woman aged 40 to 55 who had recovered from COVID-19. The sequenced material came from peripheral blood. This chain connects TRBV6-6 to TRBJ2-7; D possibly corresponds to TRBD1 (7 bases). The CDR3 nucleotides are TGTGCCAGCAGTGATGCACAGGGGAGGTACGAGCAGTACTTC. Translation: CASSDAQGRYEQYF.